The source of this TCR beta chain is a study of patients and donors after allogeneic stem cell transplantation. This CDR3 region has 13 residues. Trimming pared 3 bases from V and 2 bases from J, leaving 8 bases between. Via MiXCR, TCRdb re-called the RT-PCR reads, giving one row per CDR3 protein. The data hold fewer than 60,000 distinct CDR3 sequences, with less than 15% observed a single time. The chain joins TRBV12-3 or TRBV12-4 to TRBJ2-7; D is perhaps TRBD2 (5 bases). This receptor was identified in a human donor who was either an allogeneic HSCT recipient or a stem cell or donor lymphocyte infusion donor (not recorded which). It is not recorded whose cells these are; they may come from a transplant donor. Material for sequencing was blood, either unsorted or a sorted T cell fraction (not recorded which). The CDR3 nucleotides read TGTGCCAGCAGTTTGGAGGTCACCTACGAGCAGTACTTC. It codes for CASSLEVTYEQYF.